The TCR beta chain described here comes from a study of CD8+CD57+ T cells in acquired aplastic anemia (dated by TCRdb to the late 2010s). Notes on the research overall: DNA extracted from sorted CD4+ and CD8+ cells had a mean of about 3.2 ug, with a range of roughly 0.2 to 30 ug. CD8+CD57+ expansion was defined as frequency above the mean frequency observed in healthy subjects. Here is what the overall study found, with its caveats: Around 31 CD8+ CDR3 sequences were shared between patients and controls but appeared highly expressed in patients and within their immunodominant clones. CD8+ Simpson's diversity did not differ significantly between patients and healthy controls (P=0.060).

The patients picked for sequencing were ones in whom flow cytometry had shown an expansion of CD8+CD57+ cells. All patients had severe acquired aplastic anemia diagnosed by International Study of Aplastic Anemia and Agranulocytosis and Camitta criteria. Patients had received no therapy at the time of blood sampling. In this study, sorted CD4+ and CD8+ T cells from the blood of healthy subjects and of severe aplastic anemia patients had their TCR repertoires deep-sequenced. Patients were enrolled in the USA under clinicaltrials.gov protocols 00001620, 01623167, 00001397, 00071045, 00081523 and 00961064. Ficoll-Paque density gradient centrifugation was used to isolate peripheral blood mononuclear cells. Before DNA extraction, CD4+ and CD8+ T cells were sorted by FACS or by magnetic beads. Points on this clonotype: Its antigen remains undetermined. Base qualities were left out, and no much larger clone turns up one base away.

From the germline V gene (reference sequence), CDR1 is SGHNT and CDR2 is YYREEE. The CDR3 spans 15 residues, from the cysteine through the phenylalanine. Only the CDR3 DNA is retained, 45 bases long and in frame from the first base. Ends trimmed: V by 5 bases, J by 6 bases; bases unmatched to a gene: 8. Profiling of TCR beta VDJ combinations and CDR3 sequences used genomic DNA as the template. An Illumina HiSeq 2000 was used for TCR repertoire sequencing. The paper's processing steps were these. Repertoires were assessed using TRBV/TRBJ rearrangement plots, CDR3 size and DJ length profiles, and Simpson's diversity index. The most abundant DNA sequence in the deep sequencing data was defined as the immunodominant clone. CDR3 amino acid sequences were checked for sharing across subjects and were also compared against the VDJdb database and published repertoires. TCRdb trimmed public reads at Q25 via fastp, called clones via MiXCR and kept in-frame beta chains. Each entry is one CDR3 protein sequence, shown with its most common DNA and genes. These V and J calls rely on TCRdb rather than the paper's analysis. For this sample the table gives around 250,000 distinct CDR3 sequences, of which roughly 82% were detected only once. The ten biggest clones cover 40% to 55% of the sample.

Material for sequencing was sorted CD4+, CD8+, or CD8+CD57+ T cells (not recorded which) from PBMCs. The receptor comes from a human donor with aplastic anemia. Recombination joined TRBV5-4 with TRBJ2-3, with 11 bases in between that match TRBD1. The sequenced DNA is TGTGCCAGCAGTGGACAGGGGGCAGCGGGTGATACGCAGTATTTT. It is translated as CASSGQGAAGDTQYF.